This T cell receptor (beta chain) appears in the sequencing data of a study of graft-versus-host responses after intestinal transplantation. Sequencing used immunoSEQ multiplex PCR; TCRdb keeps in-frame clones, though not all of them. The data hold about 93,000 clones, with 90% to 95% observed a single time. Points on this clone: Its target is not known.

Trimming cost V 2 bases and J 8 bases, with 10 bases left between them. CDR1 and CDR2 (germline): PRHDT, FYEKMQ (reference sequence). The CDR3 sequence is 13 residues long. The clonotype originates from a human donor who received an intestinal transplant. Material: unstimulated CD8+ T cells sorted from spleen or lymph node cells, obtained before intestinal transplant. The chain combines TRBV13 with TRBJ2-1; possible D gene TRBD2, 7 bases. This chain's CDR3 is CASSLRGGDEQFF. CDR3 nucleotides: TGTGCCAGCAGCTTAAGGGGGGGCGATGAGCAGTTCTTC. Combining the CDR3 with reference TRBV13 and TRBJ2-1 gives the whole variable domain AAGVIQSPRHLIKEKRETATLKCYPIPRHDTVYWYQQGPGQDPQFLISFYEKMQSDKGSIPDRFSAQQFSDYHSELNMSSLELGDSALYFCASSLRGGDEQFFGPGTRLTVL.